The rows below give T cell receptor beta chains drawn from one sample of a study of CD8 T cells in ankylosing spondylitis. TCRdb reprocessed the 5' RACE reads with MiXCR, giving one entry per CDR3 protein. The sample consists of about 150,000 distinct CDR3 sequences, roughly 34% of them appearing once. The sample comprised synovial fluid, either unsorted or a sorted T cell fraction (not recorded which). The receptors were sampled from a male donor with ankylosing spondylitis. Both conserved end residues are part of each CDR3.

>TRBJ2-7|15|TRBV3-1
CASSQGGSVSYEQYF
>TRBJ2-1|15|TRBV2
CASSVGQLTYNEQFF
>TRBJ1-2|15|TRBV6-1
CASSQAAGRMRSYTF
>TRBJ1-5|20|TRBV28
CASSLKRPGWLREQLKPQHF
>TRBJ1-2|14|TRBV20-1
CSARVSTGNYGYTF
>TRBJ2-2|15|TRBV2
CASSGRVPNTGELFF
>TRBJ1-1|14|TRBV9
CASSPTGSGTEAFF
>TRBJ1-1|17|TRBV27
CASSFLGTGATRTEAFF
>TRBJ1-4|14|TRBV7-9
CASSLSGGGEKLFF
>TRBJ2-2|14|TRBV4-3
CASSQVSGTGELFF
>TRBJ1-2|13|TRBV7-9
CASSRDSSDGYTF
>TRBJ2-7|14|TRBV14
CASSLSGGTYEQYF
>TRBJ2-5|15|TRBV5-1
CASSLAASGGETQYF
>TRBJ2-1|11|TRBV3-1
CASSQTDEQFF
>TRBJ2-6|19|TRBV4-2
CASSQDRLAGNSGANVLTF
>TRBJ2-7|16|TRBV3-1
CASSPTLGPPRNEQYF
>TRBJ2-1|13|TRBV20-1
CSARLSLNNEQFF
>TRBJ1-2|14|TRBV12-3/TRBV12-4
CASSLAGEGYGYTF
>TRBJ1-1|15|TRBV20-1
CSAPEGGAGGTEAFF
>TRBJ2-2|13|TRBV20-1
CSASRVETGELFF